These 27 T cell receptor beta chains originate from one sample sequenced in a study of blood T cell repertoires in COVID-19. Generated by immunoSEQ multiplex PCR, the TCRdb table keeps only in-frame clones and is missing some. Counted here are under 300,000 clones, just under 85% occurring once; the ten biggest clones make up around 6.5%. The specimen sequenced was peripheral blood. Every receptor here comes from a woman aged 55-69 years with active or convalescent COVID-19.

V usage is TRBV11-3 and J usage is TRBJ1-1, with D tentatively TRBD1 (6 bases). There are 12 residues in the CDR3. V dropped 5 bases and J dropped 7 bases, with 11 bases sitting between them. CDR1 is SGHNT, CDR2 YENEEA, per germline. Here the CDR3 reads CASSLDRFEAFF. CDR3 bases: TGTGCCAGCAGCCTCGACAGGTTTGAAGCTTTCTTT.

This clone was counted only a few times. The rearrangement uses TRBV19 and TRBJ2-3, with TRBD2 matching 9 bases. In germline, CDR1 is LNHDA, CDR2 SQIVND (reference sequence). The CDR3 contains 16 residues. The junction had 6 bases not matched to a gene; V was cut back by 5 bases and J by 0 bases. In DNA, the CDR3 is TGTGCCAGTAGTGCGCCTAGCGGGGCTAGCACAGATACGCAGTATTTT. Protein product: CASSAPSGASTDTQYF.

The V call is TRBV7-2, the J call TRBJ2-3, with TRBD2 matching 9 bases. The CDR3 runs 16 residues. Trimming cost V 1 base and J 6 bases; bases outside gene matches: 8. Germline CDR1 and CDR2: SGHTA and FQGNSA. CDR3 DNA: TGTGCCAGCAGCTTAGACGGCGGGGGGGCAGCTGATACGCAGTATTTT. Translation: CASSLDGGGAADTQYF.

This clone was counted between two and nine times. The chain has TRBV18 and TRBJ1-1, with 9 bases lining up with TRBD1. With 6 bases clipped from V and 5 bases from J, the junction kept 7 bases outside the gene matches. This CDR3 comprises 14 residues. CDR1 is KGHSH and CDR2 is LQKENI in the germline V gene. CDR3 sequence: CASSMDRGRTEAFF. As DNA, the CDR3 is TGTGCCAGCTCCATGGACAGGGGACGGACTGAAGCTTTCTTT.

This clone was counted only a few times. J is TRBJ1-1 and V is TRBV18, with 10 nucleotides matching TRBD1. The CDR3 contains 16 residues. In germline, CDR1 is KGHSH, CDR2 LQKENI. With V trimmed by 3 bases and J by 0 bases, 4 bases remained unmatched. CDR3 sequence reads: CASSPPGTGVNTEAFF. The CDR3 bases are TGTGCCAGCTCACCTCCCGGGACAGGGGTGAACACTGAAGCTTTCTTT.

The gene calls are TRBV5-1 and TRBJ1-1; 12 positions match TRBD1. V lost 5 bases to trimming and J lost 4 bases; unmatched junction nucleotides: 9. This CDR3 is 16 amino acids long. Germline loops: CDR1 SGHRS, CDR2 YFSETQ. CDR3 DNA sequence: TGCGCCAGCAGTTCCGGGACAGGGGGCATTATCACTGAAGCTTTCTTT. Protein sequence: CASSSGTGGIITEAFF.

The V gene is TRBV27, the J gene TRBJ2-5; possible D gene TRBD2, 5 bases. Trimming shortened V by 7 bases and J by 3 bases, and 12 bases separated the two germline ends. Germline V gene lookup returns CDR1 MNHEY and CDR2 SMNVEV (reference sequence). This CDR3 is built from 13 residues. CDR3 sequence (DNA): TGTGCCAGCATGTCTAGCAGCAAAGAGACCCAGTACTTC. Its protein product is CASMSSSKETQYF.

This clone was seen just once. This rearrangement joins TRBV5-1 to TRBJ1-6; D gene unclear. CDR1 and CDR2 (germline): SGHRS, YFSETQ. Trimming took 4 bases from V and 8 from J, leaving 16 bases between them. The CDR3 is 15 residues long. CDR3 loop: CASSQDLSSDSPLHF. CDR3 bases: TGCGCCAGCAGCCAGGACCTTAGTAGCGATTCACCCCTCCACTTT.

J is TRBJ2-7 and V is TRBV5-6; 8 positions match TRBD1. The ends lost 4 bases at V and 6 bases at J; junction bases unmatched: 6. This CDR3 contains 13 residues. The germline CDR1 and CDR2 sequences are SGHDT and YYEEEE. The CDR3 loop reads CASSQAGGPEQYV. CDR3 nucleotide sequence: TGTGCCAGCAGCCAAGCAGGGGGCCCCGAGCAGTACGTC.

This chain uses TRBV19 with TRBJ2-3; D is perhaps TRBD1 (6 bases). Germline CDR1 is LNHDA and CDR2 is SQIVND (reference sequence). This CDR3 comprises 17 residues. Trimming stripped 4 bases from V and 2 bases from J, with 19 bases between. DNA of the CDR3: TGTGCCAGTAGTAACCACCCGACAGGTCTCTCCACAGATACGCAGTATTTT. Its protein product is CASSNHPTGLSTDTQYF.

The rearrangement joins TRBV4-1 to TRBJ1-2, with TRBD1 identical over 9 bases. V lost 4 bases, J lost 5 bases, and 11 bases stayed unmatched. The CDR3 contains 16 residues. In germline, CDR1 is MGHRA, CDR2 YSYEKL. CDR3 region: CASSPRGLGTGYGYTF. In DNA form, the CDR3 reads TGCGCCAGCAGCCCCCGGGGCCTAGGGACAGGGTATGGCTACACCTTC.

The chain uses TRBV5-8 and TRBJ1-1; D remains ambiguous. V lost 4 bases and J 0 bases, leaving 13 bases between the germline ends. The CDR3 totals 15 residues. CDR1 is SGHTS and CDR2 is YDEGEE in the germline V gene. CDR3 residues: CASSPRERVNTEAFF. DNA for the CDR3: TGTGCCAGCAGCCCGCGGGAGAGGGTGAACACTGAAGCTTTCTTT.

As to this clone: This CDR3 is missing its conserved last phenylalanine or tryptophan, likely due to a read error. The limits of the CDR3 on the DNA are not certain, so only TCRdb's listed CDR3 is given. This rearrangement joins TRBV28 to TRBJ1-5; TRBD1 is taken as the D call from the table, unchecked against the DNA. The CDR3 is 12 amino acids in total, end residues counted. Germline CDR1 MDHEN, CDR2 SYDVKM. The CDR3 loop is CASSLSGDRPST.

V and J are TRBV30 and TRBJ1-1; a weak D match, TRBD1 (6 bases). This CDR3 spans 13 amino acids. The ends were cut back, 6 bases at V and 3 bases at J, with 14 bases in the middle. The germline gives CDR1 GTSNPN, CDR2 SVGIG (reference sequence). The CDR3: CACKRGRDTEAFF. The CDR3, as DNA: TGTGCCTGTAAAAGGGGGAGGGACACTGAAGCTTTCTTT. Combining the CDR3 with reference TRBV30 and TRBJ1-1 gives the whole variable domain SQTIHQWPATLVQPVGSPLSLECTVEGTSNPNLYWYRQAAGRGLQLLFYSVGIGQISSEVPQNLSASRPQDRQFILSSKKLLLSDSGFYLCACKRGRDTEAFFGQGTRLTVV.

The CDR3 region has the DNA TGCGCCAGCAGCTTGGAGGGGGTGGGGCACACTGAAGCTTTCTTT. Amino acid sequence: CASSLEGVGHTEAFF. The chain combines TRBV5-1 with TRBJ1-1; possibly TRBD1 for D (6 bases). The CDR3 covers 15 residues. The germline CDR1 and CDR2 sequences are SGHRS and YFSETQ. V dropped 0 bases and J dropped 3 bases, with 12 bases sitting between them. The full variable domain, its missing parts supplied by reference TRBV5-1 and TRBJ1-1, is KAGVTQTPRYLIKTRGQQVTLSCSPISGHRSVSWYQQTPGQGLQFLFEYFSETQRNKGNFPGRFSGRQFSNSRSEMNVSTLELGDSALYLCASSLEGVGHTEAFFGQGTRLTVV.

This chain joins TRBV28 and TRBJ1-4, with unresolved D. Germline-derived CDR1 and CDR2 are MDHEN and SYDVKM. Trimming cost V 6 bases and J 7 bases, with 6 bases left between them. The CDR3 has 11 residues. The CDR3 is CASSQLEKLFF. As DNA, the CDR3 is TGTGCCAGCAGCCAACTTGAAAAACTGTTTTTT.

The chain's CDR3 is CASSRGNGGGLNNEQFF. CDR3 nucleotide sequence: TGTGCCAGCAGCCGCGGGAATGGCGGGGGGTTAAACAATGAGCAGTTCTTC. V usage is TRBV7-2 and J usage is TRBJ2-1; TRBD2 agrees at 8 bases. Germline CDR1 and CDR2: SGHTA and FQGNSA. The CDR3 totals 17 residues. V shed 5 bases and J 5 bases; nucleotides not matched to a gene: 14.

This sequence joins TRBV29-1 and TRBJ1-5; 7 bases line up with TRBD1. V lost 3 bases to trimming and J lost 0 bases; unmatched junction nucleotides: 8. The germline CDR1 and CDR2 sequences are SQVTM and ANQGSEA. The CDR3 sequence is 16 residues long. The CDR3 loop reads CSVESGGRHSNQPQHF. The CDR3 DNA reads TGCAGCGTTGAGTCAGGGGGGCGTCATAGCAATCAGCCCCAGCATTTT. The complete variable domain, with remaining parts taken from reference TRBV29-1 and TRBJ1-5, reads SAVISQKPSRDICQRGTSLTIQCQVDSQVTMMFWYRQQPGQSLTLIATANQGSEATYESGFVIDKFPISRPNLTFSTLTVSNMSPEDSSIYLCSVESGGRHSNQPQHFGDGTRLSIL.

This chain uses TRBV7-3 with TRBJ2-5; 9 nucleotides match TRBD2. Germline CDR1 and CDR2: SGHTA and FQGTGA. This CDR3 is built from 17 residues. V lost 5 bases and J lost 2; bases outside the gene matches: 12. Here the CDR3 reads CASSPGQGLAQQETQYF. The CDR3 nucleotides read TGTGCCAGCAGCCCCGGCCAAGGACTAGCGCAACAAGAGACCCAGTACTTC.

In DNA form, the CDR3 reads TGTGCCATCAGTGAGTTCGGGGAACGAGATCAGCCCCAGCATTTT. Its protein is CAISEFGERDQPQHF. The chain couples TRBV10-3 to TRBJ1-5; no definite D call. Per the germline V gene, CDR1 is ENHRY and CDR2 is SYGVKD. V lost 1 base to trimming and J lost 5 bases, with 12 bases between them. This CDR3 contains 15 residues.

The chain links TRBV5-1 to TRBJ2-7; 12 nucleotides match TRBD2. Trimming at V came to 4 bases and at J to 1 base, leaving 3 bases not matched to a gene. Per the germline V gene, CDR1 is SGHRS and CDR2 is YFSETQ. CDR3 length: 15 amino acids. In DNA, the CDR3 is TGCGCCAGCAGCACGACTAGCGGGGGATCCTACGAGCAGTACGTC. It codes for CASSTTSGGSYEQYV.

The chain joins TRBV6-4 to TRBJ2-7; 8 nucleotides match TRBD1. The germline V gene has CDR1 MRHNA and CDR2 SNTAGT. V shed 2 bases, J shed 6 bases, and the junction held 6 bases outside the gene matches. The CDR3 consists of 14 residues. In nucleotides, the CDR3 is TGTGCCAGCAGTGACCGGACAGGGCACCCCGAGCAGTACGTC. Translated, it gives CASSDRTGHPEQYV.

This clone has only a few counts. J is TRBJ1-2 and V is TRBV5-4, with a weak D call TRBD1 (6 bases). The V and J ends lost 4 bases and 4 bases respectively, with 8 bases between them. The CDR3 runs 12 residues. From germline, CDR1 is SGHNT and CDR2 YYREEE (reference sequence). DNA for the CDR3: TGTGCCAGCAGCCTGGACAGCTATGGCTACACCTTC. Translating gives CASSLDSYGYTF.

The rearrangement uses TRBV4-1 and TRBJ1-4; D gene unclear. The CDR3 has 18 residues. With 1 base removed from V and 8 bases from J, the gap between germline ends came to 23 bases. Germline V CDR1 and CDR2: MGHRA, YSYEKL. The DNA of the CDR3 is TGCGCCAGCAGCCAAGGTCCTAAGACATCCCCAAATCGGGAAAAACTGTTTTTT. Protein product: CASSQGPKTSPNREKLFF.

The chain links TRBV5-1 to TRBJ2-7; 7 bases line up with TRBD1. This CDR3 comprises 13 residues. Germline CDR1 and CDR2: SGHRS and YFSETQ. Trimming took 4 bases from V and 3 from J; bases not matched to a gene: 4. DNA of the CDR3: TGCGCCAGCAGCCCGACAGGGAACTACGAGCAGTACTTC. Translated: CASSPTGNYEQYF.

The V and J genes are TRBV9 and TRBJ2-2; D ambiguous. The length of the CDR3 is 12 residues. V was pared by 1 base and J by 7 bases, with 5 bases between. Germline V gene sequence: CDR1 SGDLS, CDR2 YYNGEE. The CDR3 bases are TGTGCCAGCAGCGTAATAAACGGGGAGCTGTTTTTT. Translation gives CASSVINGELFF. Combining the CDR3 with reference TRBV9 and TRBJ2-2 gives the whole variable domain DSGVTQTPKHLITATGQRVTLRCSPRSGDLSVYWYQQSLDQGLQFLIQYYNGEERAKGNILERFSAQQFPDLHSELNLSSLELGDSALYFCASSVINGELFFGEGSRLTVL.

The chain couples TRBV25-1 to TRBJ2-3, with D perhaps TRBD1 (5 bases). V lost 2 bases and J lost 4, with 16 bases in between. From germline, CDR1 is MGHDK and CDR2 SYGVNS. This CDR3 region has 16 residues. The CDR3 DNA reads as TGTGCCAGCAGTGAAGTTCTAGGGGCCCGGGCAGATACGCAGTATTTT. Translation: CASSEVLGARADTQYF. Looking up the rest from reference TRBV25-1 and TRBJ2-3 gives the full variable domain: EADIYQTPRYLVIGTGKKITLECSQTMGHDKMYWYQQDPGMELHLIHYSYGVNSTEKGDLSSESTVSRIRTEHFPLTLESARPSHTSQYLCASSEVLGARADTQYFGPGTRLTVL.